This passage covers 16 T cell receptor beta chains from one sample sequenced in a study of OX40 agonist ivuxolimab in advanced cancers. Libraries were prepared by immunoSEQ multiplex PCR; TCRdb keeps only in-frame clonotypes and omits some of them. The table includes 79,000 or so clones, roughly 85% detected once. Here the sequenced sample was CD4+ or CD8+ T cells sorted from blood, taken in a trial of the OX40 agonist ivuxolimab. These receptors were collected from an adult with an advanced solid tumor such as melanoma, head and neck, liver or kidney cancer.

CDR3 protein: CASGRDRGEKLFF. CDR3 bases: TGTGCCAGCGGTCGGGACAGGGGCGAAAAACTGTTTTTT. The V and J genes are TRBV6-1 and TRBJ1-4, with 10 bases aligning to TRBD1. CDR3 size: 13 residues. V was pared by 8 bases and J by 8 bases, with 5 bases of the junction left unmatched. Germline CDR1 and CDR2: MNHNS and SASEGT.

The CDR3 nucleotides read TGCGCCAGCAGCCCCTCGTACGGGTTAGACTATGGCTACACCTTC. Its translation is CASSPSYGLDYGYTF. V is TRBV5-1 and J is TRBJ1-2, with D unresolved. With 4 bases removed from V and 3 bases from J, the gap between germline ends came to 16 bases. This CDR3 contains 15 residues. Germline V lookup: CDR1 SGHRS, CDR2 YFSETQ.

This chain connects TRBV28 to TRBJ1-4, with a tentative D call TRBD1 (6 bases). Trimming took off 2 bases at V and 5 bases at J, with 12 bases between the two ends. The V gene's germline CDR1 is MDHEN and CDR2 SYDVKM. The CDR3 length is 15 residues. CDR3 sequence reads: CASSLRTDGNEKLFF. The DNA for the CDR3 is TGTGCCAGCAGTTTAAGGACAGATGGGAATGAAAAACTGTTTTTT.

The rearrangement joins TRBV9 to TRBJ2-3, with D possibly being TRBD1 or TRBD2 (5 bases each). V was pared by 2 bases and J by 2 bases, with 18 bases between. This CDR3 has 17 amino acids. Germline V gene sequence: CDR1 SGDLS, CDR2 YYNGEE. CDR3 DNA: TGTGCCAGCAGCGTCTTTTGGGACGGTGCCTTCACAGATACGCAGTATTTT. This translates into CASSVFWDGAFTDTQYF.

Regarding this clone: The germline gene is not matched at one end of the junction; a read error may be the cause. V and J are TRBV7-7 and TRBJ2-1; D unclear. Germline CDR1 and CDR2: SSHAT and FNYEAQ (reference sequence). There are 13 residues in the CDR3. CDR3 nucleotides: TGTGCTAGCAGCTTAGATGCCTACAATGAGCAGTTCTTC. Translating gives CASSLDAYNEQFF.

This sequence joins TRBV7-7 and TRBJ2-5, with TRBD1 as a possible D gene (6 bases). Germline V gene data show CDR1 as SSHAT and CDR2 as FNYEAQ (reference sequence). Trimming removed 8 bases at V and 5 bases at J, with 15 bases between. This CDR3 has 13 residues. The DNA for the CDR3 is TGTGCCAGCGGGGGCCCTCAAGGGGAGACCCAGTACTTC. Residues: CASGGPQGETQYF. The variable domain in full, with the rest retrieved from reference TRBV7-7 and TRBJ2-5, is GAGVSQSPRYKVTKRGQDVTLRCDPISSHATLYWYQQALGQGPEFLTYFNYEAQPDKSGLPSDRFSAERPEGSISTLTIQRTEQRDSAMYRCASGGPQGETQYFGPGTRLLVL.

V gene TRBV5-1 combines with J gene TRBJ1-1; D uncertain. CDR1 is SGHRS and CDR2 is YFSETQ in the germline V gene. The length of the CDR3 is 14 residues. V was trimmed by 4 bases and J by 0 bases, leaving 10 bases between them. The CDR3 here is CASSPPGLNTEAFF. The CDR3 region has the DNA TGCGCCAGCAGCCCCCCCGGCCTGAACACTGAAGCTTTCTTT.

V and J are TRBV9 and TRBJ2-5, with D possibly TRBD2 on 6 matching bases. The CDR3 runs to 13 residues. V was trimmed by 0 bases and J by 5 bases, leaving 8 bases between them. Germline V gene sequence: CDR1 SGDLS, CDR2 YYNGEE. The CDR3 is CASSVGREETQYF. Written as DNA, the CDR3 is TGTGCCAGCAGCGTAGGGAGGGAGGAGACCCAGTACTTC.

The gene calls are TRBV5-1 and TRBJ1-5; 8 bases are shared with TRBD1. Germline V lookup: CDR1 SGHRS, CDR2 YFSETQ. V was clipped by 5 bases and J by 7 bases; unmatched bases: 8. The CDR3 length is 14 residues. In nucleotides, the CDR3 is TGCGCCAGCAGACCGGACAGGGACGAACAGCCCCAGCATTTT. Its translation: CASRPDRDEQPQHF.

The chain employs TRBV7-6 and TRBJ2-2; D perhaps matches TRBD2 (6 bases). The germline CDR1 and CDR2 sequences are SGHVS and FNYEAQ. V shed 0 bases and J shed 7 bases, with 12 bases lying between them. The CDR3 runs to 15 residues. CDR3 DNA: TGTGCCAGCAGCTTAGCGGGGGGTATTATCGGGGAGCTGTTTTTT. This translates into CASSLAGGIIGELFF. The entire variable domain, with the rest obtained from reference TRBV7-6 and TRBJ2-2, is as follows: GAGVSQSPRYKVTKRGQDVALRCDPISGHVSLYWYRQALGQGPEFLTYFNYEAQQDKSGLPNDRFSAERPEGSISTLTIQRTEQRDSAMYRCASSLAGGIIGELFFGEGSRLTVL.

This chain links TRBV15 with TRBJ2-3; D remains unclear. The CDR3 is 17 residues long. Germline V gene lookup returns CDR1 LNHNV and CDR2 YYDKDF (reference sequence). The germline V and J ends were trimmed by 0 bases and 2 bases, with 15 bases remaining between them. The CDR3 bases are TGTGCCACCAGCAGAGATCCCGGCAGGCCCCTCACAGATACGCAGTATTTT. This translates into CATSRDPGRPLTDTQYF.

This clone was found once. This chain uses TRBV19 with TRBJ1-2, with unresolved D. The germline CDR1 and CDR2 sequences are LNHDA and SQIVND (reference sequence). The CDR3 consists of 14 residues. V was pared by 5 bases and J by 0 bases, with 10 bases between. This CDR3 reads CASSPETANYGYTF. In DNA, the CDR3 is TGTGCCAGTAGTCCAGAAACGGCTAACTATGGCTACACCTTC.

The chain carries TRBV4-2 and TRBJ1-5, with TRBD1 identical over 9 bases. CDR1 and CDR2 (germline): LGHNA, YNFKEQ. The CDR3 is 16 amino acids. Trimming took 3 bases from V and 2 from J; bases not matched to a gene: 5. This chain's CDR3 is CASSQAGQGGNQPQHF. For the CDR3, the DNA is TGTGCCAGCAGCCAGGCGGGACAGGGAGGCAATCAGCCCCAGCATTTT.

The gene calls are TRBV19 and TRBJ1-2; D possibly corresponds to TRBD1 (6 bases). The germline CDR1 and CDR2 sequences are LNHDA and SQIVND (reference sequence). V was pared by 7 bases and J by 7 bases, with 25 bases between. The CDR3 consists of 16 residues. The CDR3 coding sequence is TGTGCCAGTATCCGGCGGGGGGCCCCCCGAATAGGTGGCTACACCTTC. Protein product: CASIRRGAPRIGGYTF.

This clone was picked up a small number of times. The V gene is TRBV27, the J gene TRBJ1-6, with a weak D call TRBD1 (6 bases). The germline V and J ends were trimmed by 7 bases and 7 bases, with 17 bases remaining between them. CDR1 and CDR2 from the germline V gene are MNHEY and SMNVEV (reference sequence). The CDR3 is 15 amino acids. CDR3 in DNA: TGTGCCAGCACTCTGAGGGGGTCGGGGAATTCACCCCTCCACTTT. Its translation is CASTLRGSGNSPLHF.

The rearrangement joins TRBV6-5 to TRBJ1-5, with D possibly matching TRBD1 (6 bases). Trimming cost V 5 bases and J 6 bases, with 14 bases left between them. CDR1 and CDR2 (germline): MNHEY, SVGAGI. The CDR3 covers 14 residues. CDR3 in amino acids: CASSLRRDIQPQHF. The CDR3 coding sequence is TGTGCCAGCAGTCTCAGACGGGACATTCAGCCCCAGCATTTT.